The 2 T cell receptor beta chains below were found in one sample sequenced in a study of graft-versus-host responses after intestinal transplantation (dated by TCRdb to about 2021). In light of the paper, this sample's time point label describes: cells obtained before transplantation from donor or recipient. Their antigens remain unidentified. The library came from the immunoSEQ multiplex PCR assay. TCRdb carries this immuneACCESS record with in-frame sequences only. Its versions omit some clonotypes, under half of them owing to an unresolved V gene in the studies checked, with the rest unexplained. The sample data list about 51,000 clones, and more than 80% of these were observed just once. 0.5% to 0.8% of the sample comes from the top ten. The source material was unstimulated CD4+ T cells sorted from spleen or lymph node cells, sampled before transplant. These receptors were obtained from a human donor who was the organ donor for an intestinal transplant.

This chain connects TRBV6-1 to TRBJ1-5, with D possibly being TRBD1 (6 bases). Germline-derived CDR1 and CDR2 are MNHNS and SASEGT. V gave up 3 bases and J gave up 6 bases, with 18 bases separating them. This CDR3 comprises 16 residues. CDR3 loop: CASSEREQGWGQPQHF. DNA of the CDR3: TGTGCCAGCAGTGAGAGGGAACAGGGATGGGGTCAGCCCCAGCATTTT.

The V gene is TRBV9, the J gene TRBJ2-5; TRBD2 is a possible D gene (6 bases). CDR3 size: 15 residues. Trimming left V 4 bases short and J 4 bases short, with 17 bases between. Per germline, CDR1 SGDLS and CDR2 YYNGEE. The CDR3 region has the DNA TGTGCCAGCAGCCCCCAGGGAAAGGGAGGAGAGACCCAGTACTTC. Protein: CASSPQGKGGETQYF.